This TCR beta chain was sequenced for a study of shared clonotypes between healthy human individuals. V lost 1 base and J 7 bases, leaving 17 bases between the germline ends. This CDR3 contains 16 residues. The V gene's germline CDR1 is SEHNR and CDR2 FQNEAQ (reference sequence). Method: immunoSEQ multiplex PCR; TCRdb's copy keeps in-frame clones and lacks some. The table records about 700,000 clones, around 92% of them present only once. CD8 cells classed as naive were CD45RO-negative and positively selected for CCR7, excluding terminally differentiated effector memory CD45RA+ cells. The V gene is TRBV7-9, the J gene TRBJ2-1; D could derive from TRBD1 or TRBD2 (5 bases each). The sequence was collected from a man under 40 in good health. Sample: naive CD8+ T cells sorted from blood. The chain's CDR3 is CASSLGRDDLRNEQFF. In nucleotides, the CDR3 is TGTGCCAGCAGCTTAGGTCGGGACGACCTTCGGAATGAGCAGTTCTTC.